The 28 T cell receptor beta chains given below trace back to one sample, sequenced in a study of identical twins. TCRdb reprocessed the 5' RACE reads with MiXCR, giving one entry per CDR3 protein. Here the sample spans 1.5 million or so distinct CDR3 sequences, 25% to 35% being singletons. The sequencing input was cord blood. Receptor source: a newborn girl in good health.

This clonotype was recorded at least ten times. The V and J genes are TRBV6-5 and TRBJ2-5, with D unclear. The CDR3 spans 15 residues. Trimming pared 6 bases from V and 2 bases from J, leaving 16 bases between. Germline loops: CDR1 MNHEY, CDR2 SVGAGI. As DNA, the CDR3 is TGTGCCAGCAGCCCACATGGCGAATCTCAAGAGACCCAGTACTTC. This encodes CASSPHGESQETQYF.

This clonotype was seen a handful of times. The rearrangement uses TRBV7-2 and TRBJ2-3; D possibly corresponds to TRBD2 (6 bases). CDR1 and CDR2 (germline): SGHTA, FQGNSA. This CDR3 has 14 residues. Trimming pared 2 bases from V and 4 bases from J, leaving 10 bases between. The CDR3 reads CASSLLAVSDTQYF. The DNA for the CDR3 is TGTGCCAGCAGCTTATTAGCGGTTTCAGATACGCAGTATTTT. The full variable domain, with the rest looked up from reference TRBV7-2 and TRBJ2-3, is GAGVSQSPSNKVTEKGKDVELRCDPISGHTALYWYRQSLGQGLEFLIYFQGNSAPDKSGLPSDRFSAERTGGSVSTLTIQRTQQEDSAVYLCASSLLAVSDTQYFGPGTRLTVL.

This clonotype was picked up a small number of times. The gene calls are TRBV7-9 and TRBJ1-1, with no clear D. V was cut by 8 bases and J by 4 bases, with 11 bases left in between. Germline CDR1 reads SEHNR; CDR2 reads FQNEAQ (reference sequence). The CDR3 runs to 12 residues. The CDR3 is CASEGPFTEAFF. The CDR3 DNA is TGTGCCAGCGAGGGTCCGTTCACTGAAGCTTTCTTT.

The J gene is TRBJ2-3, the V gene TRBV20-1, with D perhaps TRBD2 (5 bases). The CDR3 is 15 residues long. Trimming pared 6 bases from V and 2 bases from J, leaving 18 bases between. The V gene's germline CDR1 is DFQATT and CDR2 SNEGSKA (reference sequence). The CDR3 reads CSATTRTSPTDTQYF. The CDR3 bases are TGCAGTGCCACTACTAGGACCAGTCCCACAGATACGCAGTATTTT.

A few counts support this clonotype. The chain employs TRBV14 and TRBJ2-7, with 11 positions matching TRBD2. This CDR3 contains 15 residues. Germline V gene data show CDR1 as SGHDN and CDR2 as FVKESK. The V segment lost 3 bases and the J segment 4 bases; nucleotides outside the gene matches: 5. The CDR3 reads CASSQPGLAVYEQYF. CDR3 in DNA: TGTGCCAGCAGCCAGCCGGGACTAGCGGTATACGAGCAGTACTTC.

The sample holds a few counts of this clonotype. The chain recombines TRBV20-1 with TRBJ1-5; possible D gene TRBD1, 5 bases. The CDR3 runs to 17 residues. Germline V gives CDR1 DFQATT, CDR2 SNEGSKA (reference sequence). V was trimmed by 0 bases and J by 4 bases, leaving 19 bases between them. CDR3 in DNA: TGCAGTGCTAGAGAGGGGGGTACAACTTGGAAAAATCAGCCCCAGCATTTT. This translates into CSAREGGTTWKNQPQHF.

This clonotype was observed a few times. The V and J genes are TRBV28 and TRBJ2-3; the D is unclear. Germline CDR1 MDHEN, CDR2 SYDVKM. This CDR3 is built from 15 residues. The V end was cut by 6 bases, the J end by 0 bases, with 13 bases between. The CDR3 sequence: CASSPTESSTDTQYF. The CDR3 bases are TGTGCCAGCAGCCCTACTGAGTCTAGCACAGATACGCAGTATTTT.

This clonotype was counted at least ten times. The chain couples TRBV29-1 to TRBJ2-5, with TRBD1 identical over 7 bases. Trimming removed 4 bases from V and 5 bases from J; junction bases left unmatched: 7. The CDR3 totals 13 residues. Germline lookup yields CDR1 SQVTM and CDR2 ANQGSEA. CDR3 residues: CSVAQQGIETQYF. The CDR3 DNA reads TGCAGCGTTGCACAACAGGGGATTGAGACCCAGTACTTC.

This clonotype has at least ten counts. CDR3 sequence reads: CASSPQGKGYGYTF. The CDR3 DNA is TGTGCCAGCAGTCCTCAGGGGAAGGGCTATGGCTACACCTTC. The chain recombines TRBV28 with TRBJ1-2, with D maybe TRBD1 (6 bases). Germline lookup yields CDR1 MDHEN and CDR2 SYDVKM. The V and J ends lost 5 bases and 4 bases respectively, with 14 bases between them. The CDR3 sequence is 14 residues long.

The gene calls are TRBV18 and TRBJ2-3; TRBD2 matches at 8 bases. Per germline, CDR1 KGHSH and CDR2 LQKENI. The ends lost 3 bases at V and 4 bases at J; junction bases unmatched: 15. The CDR3 extends over 18 amino acids. The CDR3 bases are TGTGCCAGCTCACCTTACTCGGGTAGCGGGATGCGGGCAGATACGCAGTATTTT. It translates to CASSPYSGSGMRADTQYF.

The table lists this clonotype with a few counts. The chain uses TRBV11-2 and TRBJ2-1; D perhaps matches TRBD2 (6 bases). V lost 2 bases, J lost 1 base, and 21 bases lay in between. The CDR3 has 19 amino acids. The V gene's germline CDR1 is SGHAT and CDR2 FQNNGV. CDR3 loop: CASSLRYLRGLASYNEQFF. CDR3 sequence (DNA): TGTGCCAGCAGCTTAAGATACTTACGAGGCCTAGCGTCCTACAATGAGCAGTTCTTC. Based on the CDR3 plus reference TRBV11-2 and TRBJ2-1, the full variable domain is EAGVAQSPRYKIIEKRQSVAFWCNPISGHATLYWYQQILGQGPKLLIQFQNNGVVDDSQLPKDRFSAERLKGVDSTLKIQPAKLEDSAVYLCASSLRYLRGLASYNEQFFGPGTRLTVL.

The sample holds many counts of this clonotype. The chain couples TRBV12-3 or TRBV12-4 to TRBJ1-1; weak D call: TRBD1 (6 bases). The CDR3 runs 13 residues. The V and J ends lost 7 bases and 3 bases respectively, with 12 bases between them. CDR3 nucleotide sequence: TGTGCCAGCACTCCGAGGGGGGACACTGAAGCTTTCTTT. Translating it yields CASTPRGDTEAFF.

V and J are TRBV20-1 and TRBJ2-7, with 8 nucleotides matching TRBD2. Germline V lookup: CDR1 DFQATT, CDR2 SNEGSKA (reference sequence). The CDR3 consists of 13 residues. Losses at the gene ends were 6 bases for V and 2 bases for J; bases not matched to a gene: 6. The CDR3 DNA follows: TGCAGTGCGAAAGCGGGAGCGGCCTACGAGCAGTACTTC. It is translated as CSAKAGAAYEQYF.

The chain couples TRBV25-1 to TRBJ2-6, with unresolved D. Trimming pared 2 bases from V and 0 bases from J, leaving 5 bases between. The germline V gene encodes CDR1 MGHDK and CDR2 SYGVNS. This CDR3 contains 15 residues. CDR3 sequence (DNA): TGTGCCAGCAGTGAACAGGACTCTGGGGCCAACGTCCTGACTTTC. Translation gives CASSEQDSGANVLTF. Full variable domain (remainder filled in from reference TRBV25-1 and TRBJ2-6): EADIYQTPRYLVIGTGKKITLECSQTMGHDKMYWYQQDPGMELHLIHYSYGVNSTEKGDLSSESTVSRIRTEHFPLTLESARPSHTSQYLCASSEQDSGANVLTFGAGSRLTVL.

J is TRBJ2-1 and V is TRBV20-1, with TRBD1 identical over 9 bases. The germline V gene has CDR1 DFQATT and CDR2 SNEGSKA (reference sequence). V gave up 3 bases and J gave up 4 bases; unmatched junction bases: 4. The CDR3 has 14 residues. The CDR3 loop reads CSASKGTGYNEQFF. Here the CDR3 DNA reads TGCAGTGCTAGTAAGGGGACAGGGTACAATGAGCAGTTCTTC.

V gene TRBV6-1 combines with J gene TRBJ2-5; D is possibly TRBD1 or TRBD2 (5 bases each). The J call is in doubt because the DNA end fits TRBJ2-4 better. CDR1 MNHNS and CDR2 SASEGT come from the germline V gene. The CDR3 spans 14 residues. CDR3 sequence (DNA): TGTGCCAGCAGTGGGTCCAGGGTGGGGGACATTCAGTACTTC. Protein product: CASSGSRVGDIQYF.

The V call is TRBV15, the J call TRBJ2-3, with D unresolved. CDR3 length equals 12 residues. With 3 bases removed from V and 6 bases from J, the gap between germline ends came to 7 bases. The germline V gene has CDR1 LNHNV and CDR2 YYDKDF (reference sequence). The CDR3 coding sequence is TGTGCCACCAGCAGCCAATGGGATACGCAGTATTTT. Its translation is CATSSQWDTQYF.

CDR3 protein: CASSRKITSGANVLTF. CDR3 nucleotide sequence: TGTGCCAGCAGCAGAAAGATCACCTCTGGGGCCAACGTCCTGACTTTC. The chain carries TRBV5-6 and TRBJ2-6; D is ambiguous. Germline assignment: CDR1 SGHDT and CDR2 YYEEEE. The V end lost 4 bases, the J end lost 0 bases, and 11 bases lay between the germline ends. The CDR3 totals 16 residues.

The chain couples TRBV10-2 to TRBJ1-1; D gene ambiguous. CDR1 WSHSY and CDR2 SAAADI come from the germline V gene. V was pared by 2 bases and J by 2 bases, with 3 bases between. The CDR3 loop spans 12 amino acids. CDR3 in amino acids: CASSEDNTEAFF. CDR3 DNA sequence: TGCGCCAGCAGTGAGGACAACACTGAAGCTTTCTTT.

J is TRBJ2-4 and V is TRBV20-1; weak D call: TRBD2 (6 bases). The germline V and J ends were trimmed by 3 bases and 0 bases, with 12 bases remaining between them. The CDR3 contains 15 residues. Per the germline V gene, CDR1 is DFQATT and CDR2 is SNEGSKA (reference sequence). CDR3 sequence (DNA): TGCAGTGCTAGTAGGGTAGCGGTAGCCAAAAACATTCAGTACTTC. Translated, it gives CSASRVAVAKNIQYF.

This clonotype was detected ten times or more. The rearrangement links TRBV28 to TRBJ2-5; D is perhaps TRBD2 (5 bases). The DNA end favors TRBJ2-7, so the J call may be wrong. Germline CDR1 MDHEN, CDR2 SYDVKM. CDR3 length: 16 amino acids. Written as DNA, the CDR3 is TGTGCCAGCAGTCAAGAGACTAAGGCCGCATGGAACGAGCAGTACTTC. Its translation is CASSQETKAAWNEQYF.

The chain employs TRBV28 and TRBJ1-2; D gene ambiguous. The CDR3 spans 13 residues. Germline loops: CDR1 MDHEN, CDR2 SYDVKM. Trimming took off 6 bases at V and 3 bases at J, with 11 bases between the two ends. This CDR3 is CASSPPQHYGYTF. CDR3 nucleotide sequence: TGTGCCAGCAGCCCGCCCCAGCACTATGGCTACACCTTC.

This clonotype was seen ten or more times. V is TRBV20-1 and J is TRBJ2-1, with 12 nucleotides matching TRBD2. This CDR3 contains 15 residues. In germline, CDR1 is DFQATT, CDR2 SNEGSKA (reference sequence). With V trimmed by 4 bases and J by 2 bases, 3 bases remained unmatched. This CDR3 is CSATRLAGAYNEQFF. The DNA for the CDR3 is TGCAGTGCTACGCGACTAGCGGGGGCCTACAATGAGCAGTTCTTC.

This chain connects TRBV27 to TRBJ2-3; D perhaps matches TRBD2 (6 bases). Trimming shortened V by 7 bases and J by 2 bases, and 13 bases separated the two germline ends. Germline CDR1 MNHEY, CDR2 SMNVEV (reference sequence). The CDR3 runs to 14 residues. The CDR3 is CASKGSGFTDTQYF. The CDR3 DNA reads TGTGCCAGCAAGGGTAGCGGCTTCACAGATACGCAGTATTTT.

This clonotype has a handful of counts. The chain carries TRBV7-9 and TRBJ2-1; TRBD2 might be the D (6 bases). Germline V gene sequence: CDR1 SEHNR, CDR2 FQNEAQ (reference sequence). The CDR3 has 19 residues. With 5 bases removed from V and 1 base from J, the gap between germline ends came to 24 bases. CDR3: CASSPPPRAGRDSYNEQFF. CDR3 in DNA: TGTGCCAGCAGCCCTCCACCAAGGGCAGGGCGGGATTCCTACAATGAGCAGTTCTTC. Complete variable domain (other parts from reference TRBV7-9 and TRBJ2-1): DTGVSQNPRHKITKRGQNVTFRCDPISEHNRLYWYRQTLGQGPEFLTYFQNEAQLEKSRLLSDRFSAERPKGSFSTLEIQRTEQGDSAMYLCASSPPPRAGRDSYNEQFFGPGTRLTVL.

This chain uses TRBV14 with TRBJ2-3, with 8 bases that match TRBD2. This CDR3 comprises 16 residues. The germline V gene has CDR1 SGHDN and CDR2 FVKESK. Unmatched junction bases numbered 7, after V lost 4 bases and J lost 1 base. CDR3 sequence: CASSLRRGLGTDTQYF. CDR3 nucleotide sequence: TGTGCCAGCAGCCTAAGAAGGGGACTAGGCACAGATACGCAGTATTTT. The full variable domain, in which reference TRBV14 and TRBJ2-3 provide the parts outside the CDR3, is EAGVTQFPSHSVIEKGQTVTLRCDPISGHDNLYWYRRVMGKEIKFLLHFVKESKQDESGMPNNRFLAERTGGTYSTLKVQPAELEDSGVYFCASSLRRGLGTDTQYFGPGTRLTVL.

This clonotype has only a few counts. The V call is TRBV7-2, the J call TRBJ2-1; D is undetermined. The ends were cut back, 3 bases at V and 2 bases at J, with 11 bases in the middle. The CDR3 spans 15 residues. CDR1 is SGHTA, CDR2 FQGNSA, per germline. The CDR3 DNA reads TGTGCCAGCAGCTTCGGCCGGCCAACCTACAATGAGCAGTTCTTC. This encodes CASSFGRPTYNEQFF.

The chain has TRBV6-6 and TRBJ2-7; D is unresolved. There are 14 residues in the CDR3. From germline, CDR1 is MNHNY and CDR2 SVGAGI (reference sequence). V was cut by 7 bases and J by 0 bases, with 13 bases left in between. The CDR3, as DNA: TGTGCCAGCACCCCAGAGGCCCTCTCCTACGAGCAGTACTTC. Its translation is CASTPEALSYEQYF.